The 32 T cell receptor beta chains below were found in one sample sequenced in a study of shared clonotypes between healthy human individuals. Some clones are missing from TCRdb's copy, which holds only in-frame ones; the method was immunoSEQ multiplex PCR. The table records approximately 2,000,000 clones, about nine tenths of them present only once. Specimen: naive CD4+ T cells from PBMCs. Noted subset: CD45RA+ positively selected. The receptors stem from a man aged 18 to 29 in good health. Some clones in this sample may be carry-over from other donors' samples.

J is TRBJ2-3 and V is TRBV7-6, with 12 bases identical to TRBD2. Germline values: CDR1 SGHVS, CDR2 FNYEAQ. The CDR3 consists of 16 residues. V lost 2 bases to trimming and J lost 6 bases; unmatched junction nucleotides: 6. The CDR3 DNA reads TGTGCCAGCAGCTTAACGACTAGCGGGAGATTGGATACGCAGTATTTT. Amino acid sequence: CASSLTTSGRLDTQYF.

A word on this clone: The junction differs from germline at one of its ends, possibly a read error. The genes are TRBV7-2 and TRBJ2-7, with a possible D match to TRBD2 (5 bases). CDR1 and CDR2 (germline): SGHTA, FQGNSA. This CDR3 spans 11 amino acids. CDR3: CASSRTVDQHF. The DNA for the CDR3 is TGTGCCAGCAGCCGGACTGTGGACCAGCACTTC.

The J gene is TRBJ2-1, the V gene TRBV10-3; the D is unclear. The CDR3 covers 13 residues. CDR1 and CDR2 (germline): ENHRY, SYGVKD. V was pared by 8 bases and J by 5 bases, with 13 bases between. The CDR3 sequence is CAISPGRNNEQFF. The CDR3 coding sequence is TGTGCCATCTCTCCGGGCCGAAACAATGAGCAGTTCTTC.

The chain recombines TRBV7-2 with TRBJ2-3; 13 positions agree with TRBD2. This CDR3 spans 17 amino acids. CDR1 is SGHTA, CDR2 FQGNSA, per germline. V gave up 5 bases and J gave up 2 bases; unmatched junction bases: 7. CDR3 sequence (DNA): TGTGCCAGCAGCAAAACCGGGACTAGCGGGACCACAGATACGCAGTATTTT. Translated: CASSKTGTSGTTDTQYF.

The chain employs TRBV10-3 and TRBJ1-3; D unresolved. The CDR3 is 13 residues long. Trimming left V 6 bases short and J 3 bases short, with 9 bases between. From germline, CDR1 is ENHRY and CDR2 SYGVKD. CDR3 protein: CAIRAEGGNTIYF. The CDR3 nucleotides read TGTGCCATCAGAGCGGAAGGTGGAAACACCATATATTTT.

This clone was seen once. V is TRBV27 and J is TRBJ2-7; TRBD2 agrees at 8 bases. Unmatched junction bases numbered 12, after V lost 6 bases and J lost 2 bases. From germline, CDR1 is MNHEY and CDR2 SMNVEV (reference sequence). The CDR3 runs 16 residues. This chain's CDR3 is CASRTRGAGATYEQYF. The CDR3 bases are TGTGCCAGCAGGACGCGGGGGGCAGGGGCAACCTACGAGCAGTACTTC.

With regard to this clone: Other DNA sequences in the sample encode the same CDR3. The chain has TRBV9 and TRBJ2-1; the D is unclear. Germline loops: CDR1 SGDLS, CDR2 YYNGEE. The CDR3 spans 12 residues. V lost 4 bases, J lost 3 bases, and 5 bases lay in between. The CDR3 loop reads CASSPRYNEQFF. CDR3 sequence (DNA): TGTGCCAGCAGCCCCCGCTACAATGAGCAGTTCTTC.

This clone appeared once. The rearrangement uses TRBV5-1 and TRBJ1-4; a possible D gene is TRBD1 (5 bases). The CDR3 covers 15 residues. CDR1 and CDR2 (germline): SGHRS, YFSETQ. Trimming removed 4 bases from V and 7 bases from J, with 17 bases in between. The CDR3 DNA follows: TGCGCCAGCAGCCCCCCCGGCGGGGGAGGTGAAAAACTGTTTTTT. Encoded protein: CASSPPGGGGEKLFF.

This clone was seen once. Other nucleotide sequences from this sample produce the same CDR3. The genes are TRBV6-1 and TRBJ2-3; 9 nucleotides align to TRBD1. The CDR3 contains 15 residues. Per germline, CDR1 MNHNS and CDR2 SASEGT. Trimming at V came to 3 bases and at J to 1 base, leaving 2 bases not matched to a gene. CDR3 amino acids: CASSEGQGRTDTQYF. DNA of the CDR3: TGTGCCAGCAGTGAGGGACAGGGACGCACAGATACGCAGTATTTT.

This sequence joins TRBV7-2 and TRBJ2-7; D may match TRBD1 or TRBD2 (6 bases each). This CDR3 region has 14 residues. Trimming removed 7 bases at V and 4 bases at J, with 17 bases between. Germline V lookup: CDR1 SGHTA, CDR2 FQGNSA. CDR3 amino acids: CASTPSRGAYEQYF. In DNA, the CDR3 is TGTGCCAGCACCCCCTCGAGGGGGGCTTACGAGCAGTACTTC.

The rearrangement joins TRBV6-6 to TRBJ2-5; possibly TRBD2 for D (5 bases). The CDR3 has 15 amino acids. With 2 bases removed from V and 5 bases from J, the gap between germline ends came to 15 bases. In germline, CDR1 is MNHNY, CDR2 SVGAGI (reference sequence). The CDR3 DNA reads as TGTGCCAGCAGTTACGGTCTAGCTTTGGTTGAGACCCAGTACTTC. Protein sequence: CASSYGLALVETQYF.

This clone was counted a few times. The chain combines TRBV25-1 with TRBJ1-1; 8 positions match TRBD1. The length of the CDR3 is 14 residues. Germline loops: CDR1 MGHDK, CDR2 SYGVNS. Trimming at V came to 4 bases and at J to 4 bases, leaving 5 bases not matched to a gene. The CDR3 nucleotides are TGTGCCAGCAGTGGCTACAGGGGGTCCACTGAAGCTTTCTTT. This translates into CASSGYRGSTEAFF. Full variable domain (rest looked up from reference TRBV25-1 and TRBJ1-1): EADIYQTPRYLVIGTGKKITLECSQTMGHDKMYWYQQDPGMELHLIHYSYGVNSTEKGDLSSESTVSRIRTEHFPLTLESARPSHTSQYLCASSGYRGSTEAFFGQGTRLTVV.

The chain has TRBV7-9 and TRBJ2-7; D may match TRBD1 or TRBD2 (5 bases each). Germline values: CDR1 SEHNR, CDR2 FQNEAQ (reference sequence). V dropped 2 bases and J dropped 4 bases, with 9 bases sitting between them. There are 13 residues in the CDR3. The CDR3 DNA reads as TGTGCCAGCAGCTTACGGGACGGTTACGAGCAGTACTTC. It specifies CASSLRDGYEQYF.

This sequence joins TRBV29-1 and TRBJ2-1; D is possibly TRBD1 (6 bases). This CDR3 has 14 residues. Germline CDR1 is SQVTM and CDR2 is ANQGSEA. Trimming left V 5 bases short and J 4 bases short, with 15 bases between. Here the CDR3 reads CSVMEDSNYNEQFF. CDR3 nucleotides: TGCAGCGTTATGGAGGACAGCAATTACAATGAGCAGTTCTTC.

The chain links TRBV15 to TRBJ2-7; no clear D gene. Trimming pared 1 base from V and 5 bases from J, leaving 15 bases between. The germline V gene has CDR1 LNHNV and CDR2 YYDKDF (reference sequence). This CDR3 has 15 residues. This chain's CDR3 is CATSRGGVGFHEQYF. The CDR3 DNA reads as TGTGCCACCAGCAGAGGTGGGGTGGGTTTCCACGAGCAGTACTTC.

This sequence joins TRBV6-1 and TRBJ2-4; D possibly corresponds to TRBD2 (5 bases). The CDR3 extends over 14 amino acids. V was pared by 7 bases and J by 0 bases, with 10 bases between. Germline V gene data show CDR1 as MNHNS and CDR2 as SASEGT. The CDR3 DNA follows: TGTGCCAGCATAACCGGAGGAGCCAAAAACATTCAGTACTTC. Its translation is CASITGGAKNIQYF.

The CDR3 spells CAISERLRGANTEAFF. The CDR3 region has the DNA TGTGCCATCAGTGAACGACTCCGGGGGGCCAACACTGAAGCTTTCTTT. V and J are TRBV10-3 and TRBJ1-1; a weak D match, TRBD1 (6 bases). V dropped 3 bases and J dropped 2 bases, with 16 bases sitting between them. The CDR3 covers 16 residues. Germline V gene lookup returns CDR1 ENHRY and CDR2 SYGVKD.

Concerning this clone itself: Additional DNA sequences in this sample encode the identical CDR3. The J gene is TRBJ2-2, the V gene TRBV5-1; 7 nucleotides line up with TRBD1. The CDR3 totals 16 residues. Trimming removed 0 bases from V and 0 bases from J; junction bases left unmatched: 2. Germline loops: CDR1 SGHRS, CDR2 YFSETQ. The CDR3 bases are TGCGCCAGCAGCTTGGGGGGGACAGCGAACACCGGGGAGCTGTTTTTT. Amino acids: CASSLGGTANTGELFF.

The genes are TRBV7-2 and TRBJ2-7; possibly TRBD1 for D (6 bases). CDR1 is SGHTA, CDR2 FQGNSA, per germline. V was trimmed by 5 bases and J by 0 bases, leaving 14 bases between them. CDR3 length: 15 residues. This CDR3 is CASSKQRGSSYEQYF. CDR3 sequence (DNA): TGTGCCAGCAGCAAACAAAGGGGGAGCTCCTACGAGCAGTACTTC.

This clone was seen once. The J gene is TRBJ1-1, the V gene TRBV7-2; D is perhaps TRBD1 (6 bases). Germline-derived CDR1 and CDR2 are SGHTA and FQGNSA. Trimming took 5 bases from V and 1 from J, leaving 14 bases between them. CDR3 length: 15 residues. Here the CDR3 DNA reads TGTGCCAGCAGCGATAGAGGGACACCGAACACTGAAGCTTTCTTT. Residues: CASSDRGTPNTEAFF.

V gene TRBV6-6 combines with J gene TRBJ1-2; no clear D. Germline V gives CDR1 MNHNY, CDR2 SVGAGI (reference sequence). Trimming removed 6 bases at V and 6 bases at J, with 14 bases between. CDR3 length: 13 residues. The CDR3 DNA reads as TGTGCCAGCAGCCGTATAGGGAGCCATGGCTACACCTTC. Residues: CASSRIGSHGYTF.

The chain combines TRBV9 with TRBJ2-7, with a tentative D call TRBD1 (6 bases). V dropped 0 bases and J dropped 3 bases, with 16 bases sitting between them. Germline lookup yields CDR1 SGDLS and CDR2 YYNGEE. This CDR3 is 16 amino acids long. The CDR3 loop reads CASSVGTSQGIYEQYF. CDR3 nucleotide sequence: TGTGCCAGCAGCGTAGGCACAAGTCAGGGGATCTACGAGCAGTACTTC.

V is TRBV6-1 and J is TRBJ2-7; D is undetermined. The V gene's germline CDR1 is MNHNS and CDR2 SASEGT. This CDR3 spans 14 amino acids. Trimming stripped 3 bases from V and 2 bases from J, with 11 bases between. The CDR3 protein is CASSDRLPPYEQYF. CDR3 coding DNA: TGTGCCAGCAGTGACCGTCTACCTCCCTACGAGCAGTACTTC.

The sample holds one count of this clone. This rearrangement joins TRBV27 to TRBJ2-1, with 12 bases fitting TRBD2. From germline, CDR1 is MNHEY and CDR2 SMNVEV (reference sequence). The length of the CDR3 is 16 residues. Trimming removed 4 bases from V and 12 bases from J; junction bases left unmatched: 13. The CDR3 nucleotides read TGTGCCAGCAGTTCGACTAGCGGGGGAATCTGGGGCGGGCAGTTCTTC. Translated, it gives CASSSTSGGIWGGQFF.

This sequence joins TRBV18 and TRBJ1-1, with D unresolved. The CDR3 covers 15 residues. V lost 4 bases and J lost 1, with 13 bases in between. Germline V gives CDR1 KGHSH, CDR2 LQKENI. The CDR3 reads CASSLGLPKNTEAFF. As DNA, the CDR3 is TGTGCCAGCTCACTTGGACTCCCGAAGAACACTGAAGCTTTCTTT.

The rearrangement links TRBV7-6 to TRBJ1-1, with D tentatively TRBD1 (6 bases). This CDR3 comprises 16 residues. Germline loops: CDR1 SGHVS, CDR2 FNYEAQ. V shed 4 bases and J shed 1 base, with 16 bases lying between them. The CDR3 protein is CASSSRQESANTEAFF. CDR3 DNA: TGTGCCAGCAGCTCCAGACAGGAGTCGGCGAACACTGAAGCTTTCTTT.

V usage is TRBV5-5 and J usage is TRBJ2-3, with D hard to call. The V gene's germline CDR1 is SGHKS and CDR2 YYEKEE (reference sequence). The V gene lost 0 bases and the J gene lost 2 bases, with 7 bases spanning the gap. The CDR3 spans 14 residues. CDR3 loop: CASSLESYTDTQYF. Written as DNA, the CDR3 is TGTGCCAGCAGCTTGGAGAGCTACACAGATACGCAGTATTTT.

This chain connects TRBV5-1 to TRBJ2-7; possibly TRBD1 for D (6 bases). Trimming shortened V by 0 bases and J by 3 bases, and 16 bases separated the two germline ends. Germline lookup yields CDR1 SGHRS and CDR2 YFSETQ. The length of the CDR3 is 16 residues. The CDR3 sequence: CASSLAPRTAVYEQYF. The CDR3 region has the DNA TGCGCCAGCAGCTTGGCCCCTCGGACAGCGGTCTACGAGCAGTACTTC.

The chain couples TRBV28 to TRBJ1-2, with D perhaps matching TRBD1 (5 bases). The CDR3 length is 14 residues. Trimming cost V 5 bases and J 1 base, with 11 bases left between them. Per germline, CDR1 MDHEN and CDR2 SYDVKM. Here the CDR3 reads CASSGTTNNYGYTF. CDR3 nucleotide sequence: TGTGCCAGCAGTGGGACTACCAATAACTATGGCTACACCTTC.

The CDR3 DNA is TGTGCCACCAGCAGAGGGGGCAGAACTAATGAAAAACTGTTTTTT. The encoded protein is CATSRGGRTNEKLFF. The V call is TRBV15, the J call TRBJ1-4; D is possibly TRBD1 (5 bases). Germline CDR1 LNHNV, CDR2 YYDKDF (reference sequence). Trimming stripped 1 base from V and 1 base from J, with 7 bases between. This CDR3 has 15 residues.

The chain employs TRBV29-1 and TRBJ2-7; 10 bases match TRBD1. In germline, CDR1 is SQVTM, CDR2 ANQGSEA. The CDR3 is made up of 17 amino acids. Germline trimming cut 6 bases from V and 7 bases from J; bases unmatched to any gene: 21. This CDR3 is CSVAALKRRQGAWEQYF. In DNA, the CDR3 is TGCAGCGTCGCAGCGTTGAAGAGGAGACAGGGGGCATGGGAGCAGTACTTC.

The chain recombines TRBV5-1 with TRBJ1-1; possible D gene TRBD1, 5 bases. The CDR3 is 14 amino acids. The germline gives CDR1 SGHRS, CDR2 YFSETQ. V lost 4 bases and J lost 10, with 20 bases in between. The CDR3 DNA follows: TGCGCCAGCAGCCGCGACAGCGGCGAAATGTTAGCTTTCTTT. It translates to CASSRDSGEMLAFF. Complete variable domain (other parts from reference TRBV5-1 and TRBJ1-1): KAGVTQTPRYLIKTRGQQVTLSCSPISGHRSVSWYQQTPGQGLQFLFEYFSETQRNKGNFPGRFSGRQFSNSRSEMNVSTLELGDSALYLCASSRDSGEMLAFFGQGTRLTVV.